The 11 T cell receptor beta chains reported below all come from one sample, sequenced in a study of blood T cell repertoires in COVID-19. Profiled with immunoSEQ multiplex PCR; TCRdb holds only in-frame clones, not every one. The sample lists approximately 20,000 clones; approximately 95% were seen once. Sequences were obtained from peripheral blood. Every receptor here comes from a woman aged 45-65 years with active COVID-19.

This rearrangement joins TRBV27 to TRBJ2-3, with D hard to call. V lost 7 bases, J lost 0 bases, and 14 bases lay in between. The V gene's germline CDR1 is MNHEY and CDR2 SMNVEV (reference sequence). The CDR3 sequence is 15 residues long. In DNA, the CDR3 is TGTGCCAGCACGGCCCCTAGAATAAGCACAGATACGCAGTATTTT. It yields the protein CASTAPRISTDTQYF.

The chain links TRBV9 to TRBJ2-1; 7 nucleotides align to TRBD2. CDR1 and CDR2 (germline): SGDLS, YYNGEE. The ends lost 6 bases at V and 6 bases at J; junction bases unmatched: 12. CDR3 length: 15 residues. CDR3 sequence: CASTPPGGLTNEQFF. CDR3 coding DNA: TGTGCCAGCACCCCACCGGGAGGACTGACCAATGAGCAGTTCTTC.

This chain links TRBV5-6 with TRBJ2-7; D is possibly TRBD1 (5 bases). Germline assignment: CDR1 SGHDT and CDR2 YYEEEE. The CDR3 runs 14 residues. Trimming left V 4 bases short and J 6 bases short, with 17 bases between. The CDR3 spells CASSAGHPSGEQYF. The CDR3 region has the DNA TGTGCCAGCAGCGCCGGACACCCGTCAGGCGAGCAGTACTTC.

V gene TRBV5-1 combines with J gene TRBJ1-5, with 9 bases fitting TRBD1. CDR1 SGHRS and CDR2 YFSETQ come from the germline V gene. V was clipped by 3 bases and J by 7 bases; unmatched bases: 11. The CDR3 has 16 amino acids. This CDR3 is CASSSGQGEGIQPQHF. The CDR3, as DNA: TGCGCCAGCAGCTCGGGACAGGGTGAGGGTATCCAGCCCCAGCATTTT.

In this sample, this clone turned up a few times. The chain carries TRBV5-5 and TRBJ1-6; the match to TRBD1 covers 8 bases. With V trimmed by 1 base and J by 7 bases, 1 base remained unmatched. The length of the CDR3 is 14 residues. Germline V gene sequence: CDR1 SGHKS, CDR2 YYEKEE (reference sequence). The CDR3 DNA reads TGTGCCAGCAGCTTGACAGGGGGGAATTCACCCCTCCACTTT. As protein: CASSLTGGNSPLHF.

This chain joins TRBV29-1 and TRBJ2-5; 9 positions agree with TRBD1. Germline V gene sequence: CDR1 SQVTM, CDR2 ANQGSEA. V lost 2 bases and J lost 2; bases outside the gene matches: 3. The CDR3 consists of 14 residues. CDR3 in DNA: TGCAGCGTTGAATTGGGACAGGGTCAAGAGACCCAGTACTTC. It translates to CSVELGQGQETQYF. The full variable domain, its missing parts supplied by reference TRBV29-1 and TRBJ2-5, is SAVISQKPSRDICQRGTSLTIQCQVDSQVTMMFWYRQQPGQSLTLIATANQGSEATYESGFVIDKFPISRPNLTFSTLTVSNMSPEDSSIYLCSVELGQGQETQYFGPGTRLLVL.

This clone has just one count. The CDR3 sequence: CASSLSLAGAYEQYF. The CDR3 bases are TGTGCCAGCAGCCTTTCACTAGCGGGGGCCTACGAGCAGTACTTC. The rearrangement uses TRBV4-2 and TRBJ2-7, with TRBD2 matching over 11 bases. The CDR3 has 15 residues. Trimming removed 4 bases from V and 2 bases from J; junction bases left unmatched: 4. CDR1 and CDR2 from the germline V gene are LGHNA and YNFKEQ.

J is TRBJ2-3 and V is TRBV7-2, with TRBD1 matching over 8 bases. The CDR3 runs 16 residues. Germline-derived CDR1 and CDR2 are SGHTA and FQGNSA. Trimming removed 5 bases from V and 1 base from J; junction bases left unmatched: 8. CDR3 in amino acids: CASSLSGTGGTDTQYF. CDR3 DNA: TGTGCCAGCAGCCTTTCCGGGACAGGAGGCACAGATACGCAGTATTTT.

The chain has TRBV13 and TRBJ2-7; possibly TRBD1 for D (5 bases). The CDR3 has 16 amino acids. V lost 3 bases to trimming and J lost 0 bases, with 15 bases between them. Germline loops: CDR1 PRHDT, CDR2 FYEKMQ (reference sequence). The CDR3 loop reads CASSFGPLRDSYEQYF. CDR3 nucleotide sequence: TGTGCCAGCAGCTTCGGGCCGCTCAGGGACTCCTACGAGCAGTACTTC. The whole variable domain, filled in from reference TRBV13 and TRBJ2-7, reads AAGVIQSPRHLIKEKRETATLKCYPIPRHDTVYWYQQGPGQDPQFLISFYEKMQSDKGSIPDRFSAQQFSDYHSELNMSSLELGDSALYFCASSFGPLRDSYEQYFGPGTRLTVT.

This chain uses TRBV7-9 with TRBJ1-5; D not resolved. The CDR3 totals 12 residues. V was trimmed by 4 bases and J by 8 bases, leaving 9 bases between them. CDR1 is SEHNR, CDR2 FQNEAQ, per germline (reference sequence). The chain's CDR3 is CASSSGVKPQHF. The DNA of the CDR3 is TGTGCCAGCAGCTCCGGGGTTAAGCCCCAGCATTTT.

CDR3 in amino acids: CASSFSRGSNQPQHF. The CDR3 DNA sequence: TGTGCCAGCAGTTTTTCCAGGGGAAGCAATCAGCCCCAGCATTTT. This sequence joins TRBV28 and TRBJ1-5; maybe TRBD1 (6 bases). This CDR3 has 15 amino acids. The V gene lost 3 bases and the J gene lost 1 base, with 10 bases spanning the gap. The germline V gene has CDR1 MDHEN and CDR2 SYDVKM.